Each of the 17 T cell receptor beta chains below was sequenced from the same sample in a study of blood T cell repertoires in COVID-19. Some clones are missing from TCRdb's copy, which holds only in-frame ones; the method was immunoSEQ multiplex PCR. The table lists under 65,000 clones, around four fifths of them singletons, with approximately 5% in the top ten. Sequences were obtained from PBMCs or T cells enriched from blood (not recorded which). The receptors stem from a woman between 50 and 59 years old with acute COVID-19.

The chain is built from TRBV5-6 and TRBJ1-6; tentative D call: TRBD1 (5 bases). The V end lost 4 bases, the J end lost 5 bases, and 16 bases lay between the germline ends. Germline assignment: CDR1 SGHDT and CDR2 YYEEEE. The CDR3 spans 16 residues. This CDR3 reads CASSTYRTVNNSPLHF. CDR3 bases: TGTGCCAGCAGCACCTACAGGACCGTCAATAATTCACCCCTCCACTTT. Complete variable domain (other parts from reference TRBV5-6 and TRBJ1-6): DAGVTQSPTHLIKTRGQQVTLRCSPKSGHDTVSWYQQALGQGPQFIFQYYEEEERQRGNFPDRFSGHQFPNYSSELNVNALLLGDSALYLCASSTYRTVNNSPLHFGNGTRLTVT.

This clone was seen only a few times. The J gene is TRBJ1-2, the V gene TRBV6-6; D ambiguous. Germline CDR1 MNHNY, CDR2 SVGAGI (reference sequence). CDR3 length: 12 residues. V was trimmed by 6 bases and J by 4 bases, leaving 9 bases between them. The CDR3 protein is CASRMEGYGYTF. CDR3 bases: TGTGCCAGCAGGATGGAGGGCTATGGCTACACCTTC.

The genes are TRBV2 and TRBJ1-3; 7 bases map to TRBD1. The CDR3 sequence is 15 residues long. The germline CDR1 and CDR2 sequences are SNHLY and FYNNEI. V dropped 7 bases and J dropped 0; count of bases not matched to a gene: 6. The CDR3 nucleotides are TGTGCCAGCAATCGACAGGGTGTCTCTGGAAACACCATATATTTT. Its translation is CASNRQGVSGNTIYF.

The chain uses TRBV9 and TRBJ1-2, with a possible D match to TRBD1 (6 bases). The CDR3 has 14 residues. V dropped 0 bases and J dropped 5 bases, with 11 bases sitting between them. Germline CDR1 SGDLS, CDR2 YYNGEE. DNA of the CDR3: TGTGCCAGCAGCGTAGCGCCAGGGGAGTATGGCTACACCTTC. It yields the protein CASSVAPGEYGYTF.

The chain combines TRBV28 with TRBJ2-1; TRBD2 aligns across 8 bases. V was clipped by 8 bases and J by 5 bases; unmatched bases: 2. The V gene's germline CDR1 is MDHEN and CDR2 SYDVKM. CDR3 length: 12 amino acids. As DNA, the CDR3 is TGTGCCAGCGACGGGGGGGACAATGAGCAGTTCTTC. Amino acid sequence: CASDGGDNEQFF.

V usage is TRBV4-1 and J usage is TRBJ1-2; no reliable D call. There are 17 residues in the CDR3. CDR1 and CDR2 (germline): MGHRA, YSYEKL. Trimming stripped 0 bases from V and 0 bases from J, with 14 bases between. The CDR3 nucleotides are TGCGCCAGCAGCCAAGATGCAGGCTCCTTCTCTAACTATGGCTACACCTTC. Protein: CASSQDAGSFSNYGYTF.

The J gene is TRBJ2-5, the V gene TRBV6-6; 15 bases are a match to TRBD2. From germline, CDR1 is MNHNY and CDR2 SVGAGI (reference sequence). The J segment lost 1 base and the V segment lost 5 bases, leaving 8 bases of the junction unmatched. The CDR3 extends over 18 amino acids. The CDR3 reads CASSPRTSGGVSQETQYF. In DNA, the CDR3 is TGTGCCAGCAGTCCCCGGACTAGCGGGGGGGTAAGCCAAGAGACCCAGTACTTC.

The chain uses TRBV5-8 and TRBJ2-2, with 15 bases that match TRBD2. Losses at the gene ends were 4 bases for V and 4 bases for J; bases not matched to a gene: 2. CDR1 and CDR2 (germline): SGHTS, YDEGEE. The CDR3 has 16 residues. DNA of the CDR3: TGTGCCAGCAGCGCGGGACTAGCGGGGGGCACCGGGGAGCTGTTTTTT. Its protein product is CASSAGLAGGTGELFF.

The chain couples TRBV7-6 to TRBJ2-1; the match to TRBD2 covers 10 bases. Germline loops: CDR1 SGHVS, CDR2 FNYEAQ. J gave up 3 bases and V 2 bases, and 4 bases lay outside the gene matches. The CDR3 extends over 16 amino acids. CDR3 sequence (DNA): TGTGCCAGCAGCTTATCCCAGCGGGGGGGCTACAATGAGCAGTTCTTC. Translating it yields CASSLSQRGGYNEQFF.

V usage is TRBV5-4 and J usage is TRBJ2-2, with D tentatively TRBD2 (5 bases). Trimming took 4 bases from V and 0 from J, leaving 10 bases between them. CDR3 length: 15 amino acids. Germline V gene lookup returns CDR1 SGHNT and CDR2 YYREEE (reference sequence). The CDR3 reads CASSPRAANTGELFF. CDR3 DNA sequence: TGTGCCAGCAGCCCGCGGGCCGCGAACACCGGGGAGCTGTTTTTT.

This clone has just one count. The chain uses TRBV11-2 and TRBJ2-3, with D hard to call. Germline V lookup: CDR1 SGHAT, CDR2 FQNNGV. The CDR3 consists of 14 residues. V was shortened by 3 bases and J by 7 bases, with 14 bases between the two germline ends. Here the CDR3 reads CASSFPGSLHTQYF. The CDR3 DNA sequence: TGTGCCAGCAGCTTCCCCGGGTCCCTACATACGCAGTATTTT.

The chain carries TRBV11-2 and TRBJ1-6; 8 nucleotides line up with TRBD1. This CDR3 contains 16 residues. V lost 4 bases to trimming and J lost 7 bases; unmatched junction nucleotides: 9. CDR1 is SGHAT and CDR2 is FQNNGV in the germline V gene. The CDR3, as DNA: TGTGCCAGCAGCTGGACAGGGAGGAGTTGGAATTCACCCCTCCACTTT. It is translated as CASSWTGRSWNSPLHF.

The genes are TRBV5-4 and TRBJ1-4; weak D call: TRBD1 (5 bases). This CDR3 is built from 13 residues. Trimming shortened V by 0 bases and J by 8 bases, and 8 bases separated the two germline ends. The germline V gene has CDR1 SGHNT and CDR2 YYREEE (reference sequence). The CDR3 DNA sequence: TGTGCCAGCAGCTTGGGGTCAGGGGAAAAACTGTTTTTT. It codes for CASSLGSGEKLFF.

This clone was observed once. The chain has TRBV28 and TRBJ1-3, with 9 positions matching TRBD1. This CDR3 contains 16 residues. V shed 6 bases, J shed 4 bases, and the junction held 10 bases outside the gene matches. Germline lookup yields CDR1 MDHEN and CDR2 SYDVKM. CDR3 protein: CASRPRDRVSGNTIYF. CDR3 nucleotides: TGTGCCAGCAGACCCCGGGACAGGGTCTCAGGAAACACCATATATTTT.

This chain uses TRBV4-2 with TRBJ2-7, with 11 bases matching TRBD2. The CDR3 runs to 16 residues. The trim removed 0 bases at V and 1 base at J, leaving 2 bases unmatched. The germline gives CDR1 LGHNA, CDR2 YNFKEQ. The CDR3 spells CASSQDLAGGSYEQYF. The CDR3 bases are TGTGCCAGCAGCCAAGACCTAGCGGGGGGTTCCTACGAGCAGTACTTC.

The chain employs TRBV7-2 and TRBJ1-2; the match to TRBD1 covers 9 bases. V was clipped by 4 bases and J by 8 bases; unmatched bases: 5. Germline lookup yields CDR1 SGHTA and CDR2 FQGNSA. The CDR3 runs 13 residues. CDR3 amino acids: CASSSGQGGGYTF. As DNA, the CDR3 is TGTGCCAGCAGCTCGGGACAGGGAGGCGGCTACACCTTC.

The chain recombines TRBV10-2 with TRBJ2-7; tentative D call: TRBD2 (5 bases). Trimming cost V 4 bases and J 2 bases, with 12 bases left between them. CDR1 is WSHSY and CDR2 is SAAADI in the germline V gene. CDR3 length: 14 residues. The CDR3 nucleotides are TGCGCCAGCAGTGTACTTCCCGGGACCTACGAGCAGTACTTC. The encoded protein is CASSVLPGTYEQYF.